This T cell receptor beta chain was captured in a study of identical twins. Each cDNA held unique molecular identifiers, and template switching gave it a universal primer site. From the 5' RACE reads, TCRdb called clonotypes with MiXCR, one entry per CDR3 protein. Of some 590,000 distinct CDR3 sequences in the sample, 9.6% are singletons; the top ten hold around 3.2%. The V gene's germline CDR1 is MNHEY and CDR2 SVGEGT. V trimming: 4 bases; J trimming: 0 bases; junction bases outside the gene matches: 9. The CDR3 has 16 amino acids. Donors were all healthy Caucasians. The sample was also reused in another study, on yellow fever vaccine responses in identical twins. That source notes: Among the twins, the vaccine T cell response reportedly seemed partly convergent and partly personalized.

The sample consisted of PBMCs. The source is a woman between 18 and 30 years old in good health. The chain joins TRBV6-2 or TRBV6-3 to TRBJ2-7; 7 bases line up with TRBD1. The CDR3 reads CASSSHRRDSSYEQYF. DNA for the CDR3: TGTGCCAGCAGTTCCCACCGAAGGGACAGCTCCTACGAGCAGTACTTC.